This TCR beta chain was captured by sequencing in a study of cytomegalovirus exposure and HLA in healthy donors. PCR employed 60 Vbeta and 13 Jbeta primers. Repertoires were generated with immunoSEQ multiplex PCR, while TCRdb's copy carries only in-frame clones and drops some. The sample contains about 270,000 clones, approximately 70% of which appear only once. This CDR3 spans 18 amino acids. The junction had 8 bases not matched to a gene; V was cut back by 3 bases and J by 0 bases. CDR1 is SGHRS, CDR2 YFSETQ, per germline. Sequencing was done on a sample of PBMCs. The receptor was isolated from a female donor in good health and CMV-seronegative. The V and J genes are TRBV5-1 and TRBJ2-6, with TRBD1 matching over 8 bases. The CDR3 here is CASSSGQGVFSGANVLTF. The CDR3 region has the DNA TGCGCCAGCAGCTCTGGACAGGGAGTATTCTCTGGGGCCAACGTCCTGACTTTC.